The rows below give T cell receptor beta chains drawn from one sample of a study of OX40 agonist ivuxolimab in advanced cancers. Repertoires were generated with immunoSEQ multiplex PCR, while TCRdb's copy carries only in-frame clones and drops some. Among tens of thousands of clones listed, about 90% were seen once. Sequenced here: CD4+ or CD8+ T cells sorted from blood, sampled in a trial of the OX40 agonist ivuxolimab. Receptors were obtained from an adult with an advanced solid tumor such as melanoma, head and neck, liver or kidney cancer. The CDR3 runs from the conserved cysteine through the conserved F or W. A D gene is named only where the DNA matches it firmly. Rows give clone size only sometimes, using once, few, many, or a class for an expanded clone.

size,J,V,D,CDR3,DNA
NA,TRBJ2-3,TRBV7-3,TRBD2,CASSSTSAYTDTQYF,TGTGCCAGCAGCTCAACTAGCGCCTACACAGATACGCAGTATTTT
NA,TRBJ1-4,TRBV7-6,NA,CASSFGGGGEKLFF,TGTGCCAGCAGCTTTGGAGGGGGAGGGGAAAAACTGTTTTTT
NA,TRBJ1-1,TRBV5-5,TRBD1,CASSLAGTGVTEAFF,TGTGCCAGCAGCTTGGCCGGGACAGGGGTCACTGAAGCTTTCTTT
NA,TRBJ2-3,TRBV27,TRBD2,CASSRGQGLAEDTQYF,TGTGCCAGCAGTAGGGGACAGGGACTAGCGGAAGATACGCAGTATTTT
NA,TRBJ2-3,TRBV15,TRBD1,CATSRDKGTAPPDTQYF,TGTGCCACCAGCAGAGATAAAGGGACAGCTCCCCCAGATACGCAGTATTTT
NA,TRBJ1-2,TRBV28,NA,CASSADGSGGYGYTF,TGTGCCAGCAGTGCGGACGGGTCTGGAGGATATGGCTACACCTTC
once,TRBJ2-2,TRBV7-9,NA,CASSSSYTGELFF,TGTGCCAGCAGCTCAAGTTACACCGGGGAGCTGTTTTTT
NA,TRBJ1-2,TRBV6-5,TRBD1,CASSYGQGVNYGYTF,TGTGCCAGCAGTTACGGACAGGGCGTAAACTATGGCTACACCTTC
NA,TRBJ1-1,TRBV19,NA,CASSIDSWGNTEAFF,TGTGCCAGTAGTATAGATTCTTGGGGGAACACTGAAGCTTTCTTT
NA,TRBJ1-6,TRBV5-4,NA,CASSLVGPPRGTKDNSPLHF,TGTGCCAGCAGCTTGGTGGGGCCCCCCCGGGGAACTAAGGATAATTCACCCCTCCACTTT
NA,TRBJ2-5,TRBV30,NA,CAWSVLGQETQYF,TGTGCCTGGAGTGTACTGGGGCAAGAGACCCAGTACTTC
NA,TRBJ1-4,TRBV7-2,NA,CASSLGGTEKLFF,TGTGCCAGCAGCTTAGGGGGGACCGAAAAACTGTTTTTT
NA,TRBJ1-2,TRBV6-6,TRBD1,CASSTGTANPGYTF,TGTGCCAGCAGTACAGGGACAGCCAACCCTGGCTACACCTTC
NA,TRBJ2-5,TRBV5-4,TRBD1,CASRGDRGSLETQYF,TGTGCCAGCAGGGGGGACAGGGGAAGTCTAGAGACCCAGTACTTC
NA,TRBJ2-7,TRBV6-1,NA,CASREGEQASYEQYF,TGTGCCAGCAGAGAAGGGGAACAGGCCTCCTACGAGCAGTACTTC
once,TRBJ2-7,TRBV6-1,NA,CASRGVRASAQYF,TGTGCCAGCAGGGGCGTGAGGGCGAGCGCGCAGTACTTC
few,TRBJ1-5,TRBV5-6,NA,CASSPWGNQPQHF,TGTGCCAGCAGCCCCTGGGGCAATCAGCCCCAGCATTTT
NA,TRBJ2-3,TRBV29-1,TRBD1,CSALLDRGPRTDTQYF,TGCAGCGCCCTTCTTGACAGGGGGCCCAGGACAGATACGCAGTATTTT
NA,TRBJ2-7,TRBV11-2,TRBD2,CASSYGTSGTYEQYF,TGTGCCAGCAGCTATGGGACTAGCGGGACCTACGAGCAGTACTTC
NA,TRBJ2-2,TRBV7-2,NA,CASSLYRDVTGELFF,TGTGCCAGCAGTCTGTACCGGGATGTAACCGGGGAGCTGTTTTTT
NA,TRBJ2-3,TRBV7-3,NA,CASSLGTSTDTQYF,TGTGCCAGCAGCTTAGGGACTAGCACAGATACGCAGTATTTT
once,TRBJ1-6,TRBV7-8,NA,CAGSRSYNSPLHF,TGTGCCGGGAGTAGGTCCTATAATTCACCCCTCCACTTT
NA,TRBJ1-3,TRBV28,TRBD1,CASSPRGAGGRNTIYF,TGTGCCAGCAGTCCTCGTGGGGCAGGGGGCAGAAACACCATATATTTT
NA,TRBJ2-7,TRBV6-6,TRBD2,CASETSGSYEQYF,TGTGCCAGCGAGACTAGCGGGAGCTACGAGCAGTACTTC
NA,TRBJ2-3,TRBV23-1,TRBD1,CASSQSGGTGPCTDTQYF,TGCGCCAGCAGTCAATCGGGGGGGACAGGGCCCTGCACAGATACGCAGTATTTT
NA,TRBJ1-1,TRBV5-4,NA,CASSTDSRALNTEAFF,TGTGCCAGCAGCACGGACAGTCGGGCCCTGAACACTGAAGCTTTCTTT
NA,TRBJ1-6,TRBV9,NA,CASSVGNRNSPLHF,TGTGCCAGCAGCGTAGGTAACAGAAATTCACCCCTCCACTTT
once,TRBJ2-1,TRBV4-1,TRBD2,CASSQENGRNLGEQFF,TGCGCCAGCAGCCAAGAGAACGGGAGGAATCTGGGTGAGCAGTTCTTC
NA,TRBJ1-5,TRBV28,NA,CASSLTYQPQHF,TGTGCCAGCAGTTTAACATATCAGCCCCAGCATTTT
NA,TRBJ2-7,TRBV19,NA,CATSPTRLPYEQYF,TGTGCCACCTCGCCGACTAGACTGCCCTACGAGCAGTACTTC
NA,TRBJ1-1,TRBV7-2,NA,CASSSGGGIATEAFF,TGTGCCAGCAGCTCCGGGGGGGGAATAGCCACTGAAGCTTTCTTT
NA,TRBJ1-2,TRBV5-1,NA,CASSLGGSNPYGYTF,TGCGCCAGCAGCTTGGGAGGGTCGAACCCGTATGGCTACACCTTC
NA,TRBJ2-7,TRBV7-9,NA,CASSLGRANYEQYF,TGTGCCAGCAGCTTGGGCAGGGCTAACTACGAGCAGTACTTC
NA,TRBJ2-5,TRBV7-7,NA,CASSLVARGGRETQYF,TGTGCCAGCAGCTTAGTCGCTAGGGGGGGCCGGGAGACCCAGTACTTC
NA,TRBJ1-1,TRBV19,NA,CASILGGGNTEAFF,TGTGCCAGTATCCTAGGAGGGGGGAACACTGAAGCTTTCTTT
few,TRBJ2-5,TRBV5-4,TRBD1,CASSATGYQETQYF,TGTGCCAGCAGCGCGACAGGGTACCAAGAGACCCAGTACTTC
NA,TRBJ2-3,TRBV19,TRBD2,CASRLLAGGDTQYF,TGTGCCAGTAGACTACTAGCGGGGGGGGATACGCAGTATTTT
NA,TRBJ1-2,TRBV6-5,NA,CASSFQGANYGYTF,TGTGCCAGCAGTTTTCAAGGGGCTAACTATGGCTACACCTTC
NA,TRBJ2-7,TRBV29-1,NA,CSVAQGGDEQYF,TGCAGCGTTGCCCAGGGGGGAGACGAGCAGTACTTC